These T cell receptor beta chains were read from a single sample in a study of immune evolution from preneoplasia to lung adenocarcinoma. Repertoires were generated with immunoSEQ multiplex PCR, while TCRdb's copy carries only in-frame clones and drops some. Of about 10,000 clones listed, around 78% are singletons. The source material was FFPE minimally invasive lung adenocarcinoma tissue. These receptors all come from a person aged 65 to 79 with lung adenocarcinoma. Each CDR3 is given with its conserved first and last residue. Each record gives: D gene, J gene, V gene, clone size, CDR3 DNA, CDR3 protein. The D gene is left open where the match is weak. Rows give clone size only sometimes, using once, few, many, or a class for an expanded clone.

>TRBD2|TRBJ2-1|TRBV25-1|.
TGTGCCAGCAGTGAAAGCGGGAGGGGGTCCTACAATGAGCAGTTCTTC
CASSESGRGSYNEQFF
>.|TRBJ2-1|TRBV6-5|.
TGTGCCAGCAGTTACGCCTACACGGTCAATGAGCAGTTCTTC
CASSYAYTVNEQFF
>.|TRBJ1-6|TRBV6-1|.
TGTGCCAGCAGGGCTTCTAATTCACCCCTCCACTTT
CASRASNSPLHF
>.|TRBJ1-1|TRBV30|.
TGTACCTGGAGGAGGAACACCCTGGCGAACACTGAAGCTTTCTTT
CTWRRNTLANTEAFF
>TRBD1|TRBJ1-5|TRBV6-5|few
TGTGCCAGCAGTTACACGACAGGGGGCGATCAGCCCCAGCATTTT
CASSYTTGGDQPQHF
>.|TRBJ2-5|TRBV4-1|.
TGCGCCAGCAGCCAAGGACGGACCCAAGAGACCCAGTACTTC
CASSQGRTQETQYF
>TRBD2|TRBJ2-1|TRBV7-9|few
TGTGCCAGCAGCCTGACTAGCGGATACAATGAGCAGTTCTTC
CASSLTSGYNEQFF
>TRBD2|TRBJ2-2|TRBV4-2|.
TGTGCCAGCAGGCGAACTAGCGGGGCGGAGAACACCGGGGAGCTGTTTTTT
CASRRTSGAENTGELFF
>.|TRBJ1-5|TRBV11-3|.
TGTGCCAGCAGCTTATGGGACACTCTGAACAATCAGCCCCAGCATTTT
CASSLWDTLNNQPQHF
>TRBD2|TRBJ2-2|TRBV7-2|.
TGTGCCACCGCCGCGTGGTCTAGCGGGACCGGGGAGCTGTTTTTT
CATAAWSSGTGELFF
>.|TRBJ2-1|TRBV10-3|.
TGTGCCATCAGTGAACCACAGGGTAGATCGAATGAGCAGTTCTTC
CAISEPQGRSNEQFF
>.|TRBJ1-3|TRBV23-1|.
TGCGCCAGCAGTCGTAACCCCAACCCCCCGAGCTCTGGAAACACCATATATTTT
CASSRNPNPPSSGNTIYF
>.|TRBJ2-1|TRBV7-9|.
TGTGCCAGCAACTTAGCATTCCCTTACAATGAGCAGTTCTTC
CASNLAFPYNEQFF
>.|TRBJ1-1|TRBV6-5|.
TGTGCCAGCAGTTACGGCATGAACACTGAAGCTTTCTTT
CASSYGMNTEAFF
>.|TRBJ1-1|TRBV29-1|.
TGCAGCGTAAGGGAGTTGCTGGACACTGAAGCTTTCTTT
CSVRELLDTEAFF
>.|TRBJ2-1|TRBV20-1|few
TGCAGTGCTAGGCGCCACAATGAGCAGTTCTTC
CSARRHNEQFF
>.|TRBJ1-2|TRBV7-2|.
TGTGCCAGCAGCACGTACCTTAACTATGGCTACACCTTC
CASSTYLNYGYTF
>.|TRBJ2-3|TRBV28|.
TGTGCCAGCAGTACAGATACGCAGTATTTT
CASSTDTQYF
>.|TRBJ1-5|TRBV18|.
TGTGCCAGCTCACAAGGACAGAGCCTGTATAGCAATCAGCCCCAGCATTTT
CASSQGQSLYSNQPQHF
>.|TRBJ2-7|TRBV10-3|.
TGTGCCATCAGGATCGGCCAATACGAGCAGTACTTC
CAIRIGQYEQYF
>.|TRBJ1-5|TRBV6-1|few
TGTGCCAGCAGTAAAACACAGGGAAATCAGCCCCAGCATTTT
CASSKTQGNQPQHF
>TRBD2|TRBJ2-5|TRBV28|.
TGTGCCAGCAGTTCCCCCCTAGCGGGGAGCCAAGAGACCCAGTACTTC
CASSSPLAGSQETQYF
>.|TRBJ2-3|TRBV5-6|.
TGTGCCAGCAGCTTGGGTACAACTACGCAGTATTTT
CASSLGTTTQYF
>.|TRBJ1-2|TRBV18|.
TGTGCCAGCTCACCAGGACAGAAAGATGGCTACACCTTC
CASSPGQKDGYTF
>.|TRBJ1-3|TRBV7-8|.
TGTGCCAGCAGCTTCCTTACAGGAAACACCATATATTTT
CASSFLTGNTIYF
>TRBD1|TRBJ2-7|TRBV5-1|.
TGCGCCAGCAGGGGAATGGGACAGGCAAACTACGAGCAGTACTTC
CASRGMGQANYEQYF
>.|TRBJ2-1|TRBV30|.
TGTGCCTGGAGTCTACTGGGGAGCTCCTACAATGAGCAGTTCTTC
CAWSLLGSSYNEQFF
>.|TRBJ1-5|TRBV30|.
TGTGCCTGGAGTTCCTGGGGTGGAAATCAGCCCCAGCATTTT
CAWSSWGGNQPQHF
>.|TRBJ2-2|TRBV18|.
TGTGCCAGCTCACCGCCCGGCAGAGGATCGAACACCGGGGAGCTGTTTTTT
CASSPPGRGSNTGELFF
>.|TRBJ1-5|TRBV28|few
TGTGCCAGCAGTCCTCCCGGGGAGAATCAGCCCCAGCATTTT
CASSPPGENQPQHF
>.|TRBJ1-1|TRBV6-5|once
TGTGCCAGCAGTTACCCCGGGAACACTGAAGCTTTCTTT
CASSYPGNTEAFF
>.|TRBJ1-2|TRBV7-9|few
TGTGCCAGCAGCTTAGGAGTCGCTGGGGGCTATGGCTACACCTTC
CASSLGVAGGYGYTF
>.|TRBJ2-3|TRBV5-1|.
TGCGCCAGCAGCTATTCTAGCACAGATACGCAGTATTTT
CASSYSSTDTQYF
>.|TRBJ1-5|TRBV19|.
TGTGCCAGTAGTATGGTTGGCAGATCGGAGCCCCAGCATTTT
CASSMVGRSEPQHF
>.|TRBJ2-1|TRBV29-1|.
TGCAGCGTTGGGGGAGGGGGCGCATACAATGAGCAGTTCTTC
CSVGGGGAYNEQFF
>.|TRBJ2-5|TRBV28|.
TGTGCCAGCAGTTTACCCCGGTGGCAGGGCCTACAAGAGACCCAGTACTTC
CASSLPRWQGLQETQYF
>.|TRBJ1-1|TRBV11-3|.
TGTGCCAGCAGCTCAAGGGGCACGGGGAGGGCTTTCTTT
CASSSRGTGRAFF
>TRBD1|TRBJ2-7|TRBV11-2|.
TGTGCCAGCAGCCGCCTGGGACAGGGGTACGAGCAGTACTTC
CASSRLGQGYEQYF
>.|TRBJ1-1|TRBV11-2|.
TGTGCCAGCAGCTTAGGTATCTCCCTGGGGGACACTGAAGCTTTCTTT
CASSLGISLGDTEAFF
>TRBD1|TRBJ1-4|TRBV14|.
TGTGCCAGCAGCCACAAGCAGGGGGAGAGGCTGTTTTTT
CASSHKQGERLFF